Below, 10 T cell receptor beta chains from the same sample are listed, as sequenced in a study of cytomegalovirus exposure and HLA in healthy donors. TCRdb's copy holds only in-frame clones and misses some; the assay was immunoSEQ multiplex PCR. The table shows roughly 120,000 clones, with about 85% occurring only once. The sample was PBMCs. The origin of the receptors is a young man in good health and CMV-seropositive.

On this clone itself: A read error may produce the germline difference seen at one junction end. The gene calls are TRBV29-1 and TRBJ2-1; D gene uncertain. From germline, CDR1 is SQVTM and CDR2 ANQGSEA. This CDR3 spans 13 amino acids. The CDR3 sequence is CSVYLAEARVELF. The CDR3 region has the DNA TGCAGCGTTTATCTCGCCGAAGCCCGGGTAGAGCTCTTC.

As regards this clone: The junction does not match germline at one end; this may be a read error. The chain uses TRBV7-7 and TRBJ2-2; 8 bases align to TRBD1. The CDR3 totals 13 residues. CDR1 is SSHAT and CDR2 is FNYEAQ in the germline V gene (reference sequence). CDR3 in amino acids: CASSETGGGELFF. The CDR3 nucleotides read TGTGCTAGCAGCGAAACAGGGGGCGGGGAGCTGTTTTTT.

V usage is TRBV5-1 and J usage is TRBJ1-1; TRBD1 matches at 8 bases. V lost 0 bases and J lost 1; bases outside the gene matches: 14. The CDR3 spans 19 residues. Germline assignment: CDR1 SGHRS and CDR2 YFSETQ. CDR3 sequence: CASSLAPVQWDRKNTEAFF. The CDR3 DNA reads TGCGCCAGCAGCTTGGCCCCAGTCCAATGGGACAGGAAGAACACTGAAGCTTTCTTT.

The CDR3 protein is CASSLSSRAGYGNQPQHF. The CDR3, as DNA: TGTGCCAGCAGTTTATCGAGTCGGGCGGGGTATGGCAATCAGCCCCAGCATTTT. The chain joins TRBV27 to TRBJ1-5; no clear D gene. Trimming removed 0 bases from V and 2 bases from J, with 17 bases in between. The CDR3 is 18 residues long. CDR1 is MNHEY and CDR2 is SMNVEV in the germline V gene (reference sequence).

This rearrangement joins TRBV6-5 to TRBJ1-5, with TRBD1 as a possible D gene (6 bases). The CDR3 is 15 residues long. Germline CDR1 MNHEY, CDR2 SVGAGI. Trimming stripped 4 bases from V and 7 bases from J, with 17 bases between. The CDR3 sequence is CASSSTGWGNQPQHF. CDR3 DNA sequence: TGTGCCAGCAGTTCCACAGGGTGGGGAAACCAGCCCCAGCATTTT.

In DNA form, the CDR3 reads TGCAGCGTTGAAGATGGCGAGGCCTATGGCTACACCTTC. Amino acid sequence: CSVEDGEAYGYTF. The chain is built from TRBV29-1 and TRBJ1-2; D unclear. CDR3 size: 13 residues. V was clipped by 0 bases and J by 4 bases, with 9 bases between them. Germline loops: CDR1 SQVTM, CDR2 ANQGSEA. Looking up the rest from reference TRBV29-1 and TRBJ1-2 gives the full variable domain: SAVISQKPSRDICQRGTSLTIQCQVDSQVTMMFWYRQQPGQSLTLIATANQGSEATYESGFVIDKFPISRPNLTFSTLTVSNMSPEDSSIYLCSVEDGEAYGYTFGSGTRLTVV.

This rearrangement joins TRBV6-1 to TRBJ1-4, with D hard to call. Germline V lookup: CDR1 MNHNS, CDR2 SASEGT. This CDR3 spans 13 amino acids. Trimming pared 8 bases from V and 2 bases from J, leaving 9 bases between. The CDR3 DNA sequence: TGTGCCAGCGCGCGGGGTACTAATGAAAAACTGTTTTTT. It encodes CASARGTNEKLFF.

The gene calls are TRBV5-1 and TRBJ2-5, with D possibly TRBD2 on 6 matching bases. Germline lookup yields CDR1 SGHRS and CDR2 YFSETQ. The CDR3 contains 14 residues. Trimming took 1 base from V and 4 from J, leaving 11 bases between them. The CDR3 reads CASSLPGGGETQYF. Here the CDR3 DNA reads TGCGCCAGCAGCTTGCCCGGGGGAGGAGAGACCCAGTACTTC. Filled out from reference TRBV5-1 and TRBJ2-5, the complete variable domain reads KAGVTQTPRYLIKTRGQQVTLSCSPISGHRSVSWYQQTPGQGLQFLFEYFSETQRNKGNFPGRFSGRQFSNSRSEMNVSTLELGDSALYLCASSLPGGGETQYFGPGTRLLVL.

The chain carries TRBV7-2 and TRBJ1-5; D call uncertain. Looked up from germline, CDR1 is SGHTA and CDR2 is FQGNSA. This CDR3 has 15 residues. Trimming shortened V by 5 bases and J by 3 bases, and 14 bases separated the two germline ends. This CDR3 is CASSPYHDDNQPQHF. The CDR3 DNA reads TGTGCCAGCAGCCCCTACCATGATGACAATCAGCCCCAGCATTTT.

The CDR3 nucleotides read TGTGCCACCGGCACTAGAGGAACAGATACGCAGTATTTT. Translating gives CATGTRGTDTQYF. This rearrangement joins TRBV15 to TRBJ2-3, with TRBD2 as a possible D gene (5 bases). This CDR3 is 13 amino acids long. V lost 8 bases to trimming and J lost 3 bases, with 12 bases between them. Germline V gives CDR1 LNHNV, CDR2 YYDKDF (reference sequence).